This is a list of T cell receptor beta chains from one sample in a study of T cells in Graves' hyperthyroidism and ophthalmopathy. TCRdb re-called the multiplex PCR reads with MiXCR, one entry per CDR3 protein. The table has 480,000 or so distinct CDR3 sequences, around 50% seen once. The sample taken for sequencing was peripheral blood or thyroid tissue (not recorded which). The origin of the receptors is an adult woman with Graves' disease, either hyperthyroidism or ophthalmopathy (not recorded which). CDR3s include the opening cysteine and the closing phenylalanine or tryptophan. D genes are given only for firm matches. Clone size is shown for a subset of rows, as once, few, many or a class of expanded clone.

d_gene	v_gene	j_gene	len	abundance	CDR3aa	CDR3nt
TRBD1	TRBV29-1	TRBJ2-5	14	many	CSVGRGQQGETQYF	TGCAGCGTTGGCCGGGGACAGCAAGGAGAGACCCAGTACTTC
TRBD2	TRBV10-3	TRBJ2-2	15	many	CAISGLAGETGELFF	TGTGCCATCAGCGGACTAGCGGGAGAGACCGGGGAGCTGTTTTTT
TRBD1	TRBV19	TRBJ2-7	13	-	CASSTQGAHEQYF	TGTGCCAGTAGTACACAGGGGGCCCACGAGCAGTACTTC
-	TRBV7-8	TRBJ2-5	13	few	CASSFRVEETQYF	TGTGCCAGCAGCTTCCGGGTGGAAGAGACCCAGTACTTC
-	TRBV11-3	TRBJ2-2	15	-	CASSLGWSSTGELFF	TGTGCCAGCAGCTTAGGATGGAGCAGCACCGGGGAGCTGTTTTTT
TRBD1	TRBV5-1	TRBJ2-7	15	many	CASSLVAGGAGEQYF	TGCGCCAGCAGCTTGGTGGCAGGGGGCGCGGGAGAGCAGTACTTC
TRBD1	TRBV11-2	TRBJ2-7	11	many	CASGTGYEQYF	TGTGCCAGCGGGACAGGGTACGAGCAGTACTTC
-	TRBV7-9	TRBJ1-2	13	-	CASRSPGTSGNTF	TGTGCCAGCAGATCACCGGGTACCTCTGGAAACACCTTC
TRBD1	TRBV29-1	TRBJ2-3	13	-	CSAGQGATDTQYF	TGCAGCGCCGGACAGGGGGCCACAGATACGCAGTATTTT
-	TRBV10-3	TRBJ2-6	13	few	CAISPSGANVLTF	TGTGCCATCTCCCCCTCTGGGGCCAACGTCCTGACTTTC
-	TRBV7-2	TRBJ1-3	15	-	CASSLQGNSGNTIYF	TGTGCCAGCAGCTTACAGGGAAATTCTGGAAACACCATATATTTT
TRBD1	TRBV29-1	TRBJ2-5	12	many	CSSSGGQETQYF	TGCAGCTCCTCAGGGGGTCAGGAGACCCAGTACTTC
-	TRBV7-9	TRBJ1-4	14	-	CASSPTGGGEKLFF	TGTGCCAGCAGTCCGACAGGCGGCGGGGAAAAACTGTTTTTT
TRBD2	TRBV5-1	TRBJ2-7	16	-	CASSPSLAGSSYEQYF	TGCGCCAGCAGCCCATCACTAGCGGGGAGCTCCTACGAGCAGTACTTC
TRBD1	TRBV28	TRBJ2-5	14	many	CASSSPGQGETQYF	TGTGCCAGCAGTTCGCCGGGACAGGGGGAGACCCAGTACTTC
-	TRBV29-1	TRBJ2-7	11	-	CSSGGSGEQYF	TGCAGCTCCGGCGGTTCGGGAGAGCAGTACTTC
TRBD2	TRBV2	TRBJ2-2	15	-	CASATSGRIGGELFF	TGTGCCAGCGCCACTAGCGGGAGAATTGGCGGGGAGCTGTTTTTT
-	TRBV29-1	TRBJ2-7	13	few	CSVVLDYSYEQYF	TGCAGCGTTGTCTTAGACTACTCCTACGAGCAGTACTTC
TRBD1	TRBV5-1	TRBJ2-5	14	many	CASSSWDSQETQYF	TGCGCCAGCAGCTCCTGGGACAGCCAAGAGACCCAGTACTTC
-	TRBV7-6	TRBJ2-7	15	-	CASSLGQGTNYEQYF	TGTGCCAGCAGCTTAGGTCAGGGAACAAACTACGAGCAGTACTTC